The 24 T cell receptor beta chains listed next were all sequenced from one sample in a study of blood T cell repertoires in COVID-19. Sequenced by immunoSEQ multiplex PCR; TCRdb stores in-frame clones only, minus some. The sample has around 300,000 clones; 75% to 95% are singletons. The specimen was PBMCs or T cells enriched from blood (not recorded which). These TCRs come from a woman in her twenties or thirties who had recovered from COVID-19.

The V gene is TRBV7-3, the J gene TRBJ2-1, with 7 bases aligning to TRBD2. The CDR3 is 14 residues long. Losses at the gene ends were 2 bases for V and 8 bases for J; bases not matched to a gene: 6. Germline assignment: CDR1 SGHTA and CDR2 FQGTGA. CDR3 nucleotides: TGTGCCAGCAGCTTACTTTCCGGACTAGATGAGCAGTTCTTC. Translated: CASSLLSGLDEQFF.

The CDR3 DNA is TGTGCCACCAGCAAAGGTACTATCACAGATACGCAGTATTTT. Its translation: CATSKGTITDTQYF. The chain links TRBV19 to TRBJ2-3, with D unclear. V was clipped by 10 bases and J by 2 bases, with 16 bases between them. This CDR3 spans 14 amino acids. Germline-derived CDR1 and CDR2 are LNHDA and SQIVND (reference sequence).

This chain links TRBV4-3 with TRBJ2-5, with D possibly TRBD2 on 6 matching bases. The CDR3 is 16 amino acids. V shed 4 bases and J shed 1 base, with 16 bases lying between them. Germline-derived CDR1 and CDR2 are LGHNA and YSLEER. The CDR3 DNA reads as TGCGCCAGCAGCCGAAGCCACGGAGGGCCCCAAGAGACCCAGTACTTC. Amino acids: CASSRSHGGPQETQYF.

V gene TRBV4-2 combines with J gene TRBJ2-1, with a weak D call TRBD2 (6 bases). Germline CDR1 and CDR2: LGHNA and YNFKEQ. The CDR3 contains 16 residues. With 0 bases removed from V and 4 bases from J, the gap between germline ends came to 13 bases. The CDR3 protein is CASSQDQDLAYNEQFF. In DNA, the CDR3 is TGTGCCAGCAGCCAAGATCAGGATCTAGCGTACAATGAGCAGTTCTTC.

V usage is TRBV4-1 and J usage is TRBJ1-5; perhaps TRBD1 as D (6 bases). Germline V lookup: CDR1 MGHRA, CDR2 YSYEKL. CDR3 length: 14 residues. Trimming shortened V by 4 bases and J by 7 bases, and 14 bases separated the two germline ends. The CDR3 nucleotides read TGCGCCAGCAGCCGTCAGGGGCAAGGACAGCCCCAGCATTTT. Its protein product is CASSRQGQGQPQHF.

V and J are TRBV5-8 and TRBJ2-5; tentative D call: TRBD2 (5 bases). Germline CDR1 and CDR2: SGHTS and YDEGEE. CDR3 size: 15 residues. Trimming removed 1 base from V and 0 bases from J, with 10 bases in between. The CDR3 DNA reads TGTGCCAGCAGCTTGCCCTCGGGGAACCAAGAGACCCAGTACTTC. It codes for CASSLPSGNQETQYF. Combining the CDR3 with reference TRBV5-8 and TRBJ2-5 gives the whole variable domain EAGVTQSPTHLIKTRGQQATLRCSPISGHTSVYWYQQALGLGLQFLLWYDEGEERNRGNFPPRFSGRQFPNYSSELNVNALELEDSALYLCASSLPSGNQETQYFGPGTRLLVL.

The genes are TRBV5-4 and TRBJ2-7, with 10 bases fitting TRBD2. The germline V gene has CDR1 SGHNT and CDR2 YYREEE (reference sequence). The CDR3 loop spans 15 amino acids. Trimming removed 4 bases from V and 1 base from J; junction bases left unmatched: 5. The CDR3 reads CASSRVAGGSYEQYF. The DNA for the CDR3 is TGTGCCAGCAGCCGCGTAGCGGGAGGTTCCTACGAGCAGTACTTC.

The chain uses TRBV7-2 and TRBJ1-6; D is ambiguous. Trimming shortened V by 5 bases and J by 10 bases, and 12 bases separated the two germline ends. This CDR3 region has 13 residues. Per the germline V gene, CDR1 is SGHTA and CDR2 is FQGNSA. The CDR3 sequence: CASSVRVSSPLHF. The CDR3 DNA follows: TGTGCCAGCAGCGTACGAGTTTCCTCACCCCTCCACTTT.

V is TRBV9 and J is TRBJ2-1, with TRBD2 identical over 11 bases. Germline CDR1 SGDLS, CDR2 YYNGEE. The CDR3 extends over 15 amino acids. Losses at the gene ends were 2 bases for V and 7 bases for J; bases not matched to a gene: 5. The CDR3 DNA is TGTGCCAGCAGCGTTATTACTAGCGGGAGTAATGAGCAGTTCTTC. As protein: CASSVITSGSNEQFF.

The chain uses TRBV27 and TRBJ2-1; 8 positions agree with TRBD1. Germline CDR1 is MNHEY and CDR2 is SMNVEV (reference sequence). CDR3 length equals 18 residues. V trimming: 0 bases; J trimming: 0 bases; junction bases outside the gene matches: 7. CDR3 residues: CASSLSVGTGGSYNEQFF. The CDR3 nucleotides read TGTGCCAGCAGTTTATCAGTAGGTACAGGGGGCTCCTACAATGAGCAGTTCTTC.

The chain is built from TRBV5-1 and TRBJ2-3; 14 bases align to TRBD2. CDR3 length: 17 amino acids. Germline assignment: CDR1 SGHRS and CDR2 YFSETQ. The ends lost 1 base at V and 4 bases at J; junction bases unmatched: 5. CDR3 sequence (DNA): TGCGCCAGCAGCTTGTTGGGACTAGCGGGAGCGGCAGATACGCAGTATTTT. Translating gives CASSLLGLAGAADTQYF.

This chain connects TRBV4-2 to TRBJ2-1; D is uncertain. Trimming removed 0 bases from V and 6 bases from J, with 15 bases in between. CDR1 and CDR2 (germline): LGHNA, YNFKEQ. The CDR3 covers 16 residues. DNA of the CDR3: TGTGCCAGCAGCCAAGATAGAGTAGGAGTCCCCAATGAGCAGTTCTTC. Amino acid sequence: CASSQDRVGVPNEQFF.

This clone was seen only once. The chain uses TRBV4-1 and TRBJ1-5; D remains ambiguous. The CDR3 has 15 amino acids. V was shortened by 0 bases and J by 1 base, with 7 bases between the two germline ends. CDR1 is MGHRA and CDR2 is YSYEKL in the germline V gene. CDR3 nucleotide sequence: TGCGCCAGCAGCCAAGATAGACTCAGCAATCAGCCCCAGCATTTT. Protein product: CASSQDRLSNQPQHF.

The chain uses TRBV7-9 and TRBJ1-4; D is unresolved. V dropped 7 bases and J dropped 0 bases, with 12 bases sitting between them. CDR1 is SEHNR, CDR2 FQNEAQ, per germline (reference sequence). This CDR3 has 15 amino acids. For the CDR3, the DNA is TGTGCCAGCACCCAAGGAGGCGCAACTAATGAAAAACTGTTTTTT. Translation gives CASTQGGATNEKLFF.

This chain joins TRBV5-6 and TRBJ1-3; possible D gene TRBD1, 6 bases. The V end was cut by 4 bases, the J end by 3 bases, with 17 bases between. The V gene's germline CDR1 is SGHDT and CDR2 YYEEEE. The CDR3 consists of 16 residues. In nucleotides, the CDR3 is TGTGCCAGCAGCGGGGGTGTCAGGGGTGGTGGAAACACCATATATTTT. This encodes CASSGGVRGGGNTIYF.

The chain joins TRBV11-2 to TRBJ2-7; the D is unclear. Germline V CDR1 and CDR2: SGHAT, FQNNGV. Trimming stripped 0 bases from V and 3 bases from J, with 9 bases between. The length of the CDR3 is 14 residues. The CDR3 DNA sequence: TGTGCCAGCAGCTTAGATCGAGGTTTCTACGAGCAGTACTTC. Amino acids: CASSLDRGFYEQYF.

This chain connects TRBV11-2 to TRBJ2-3; 11 nucleotides align to TRBD2. CDR1 is SGHAT and CDR2 is FQNNGV in the germline V gene. With V trimmed by 4 bases and J by 1 base, 4 bases remained unmatched. This CDR3 is built from 16 residues. The DNA for the CDR3 is TGTGCCAGCAGCTGGATACTAGCGGGAGGCACAGATACGCAGTATTTT. Translation gives CASSWILAGGTDTQYF.

The chain couples TRBV23-1 to TRBJ1-2, with D perhaps TRBD1 (5 bases). TRBV23-1 is recorded as an ORF, its role being uncertain. V lost 2 bases and J lost 8, with 12 bases in between. This CDR3 has 13 amino acids. Written as DNA, the CDR3 is TGCGCCAGCAGTCAACTGGGGCAAGGCGGCTACACCTTC. This codes for CASSQLGQGGYTF.

The rearrangement joins TRBV19 to TRBJ1-5; D ambiguous. Trimming left V 5 bases short and J 0 bases short, with 11 bases between. The CDR3 runs 15 residues. Germline values: CDR1 LNHDA, CDR2 SQIVND (reference sequence). The CDR3 DNA sequence: TGTGCCAGTAGTTCCGGTCCTTATAGCAATCAGCCCCAGCATTTT. Translation gives CASSSGPYSNQPQHF.

The chain couples TRBV25-1 to TRBJ1-2; 7 nucleotides match TRBD1. The CDR3 covers 13 residues. J gave up 8 bases and V 5 bases, and 8 bases lay outside the gene matches. CDR1 and CDR2 (germline): MGHDK, SYGVNS. CDR3 nucleotides: TGTGCCAGCAGTCAGACAGGGTCGGTGGGCTACACCTTC. Translation: CASSQTGSVGYTF.

J is TRBJ2-2 and V is TRBV7-3; D is ambiguous. This CDR3 is built from 13 residues. Trimming shortened V by 5 bases and J by 7 bases, and 11 bases separated the two germline ends. Per the germline V gene, CDR1 is SGHTA and CDR2 is FQGTGA. CDR3 nucleotide sequence: TGTGCCAGCAGCCCAGCAGGCGACGGGGAGCTGTTTTTT. Protein: CASSPAGDGELFF.

This clone was seen a handful of times. The rearrangement links TRBV2 to TRBJ1-5, with a possible D match to TRBD1 (5 bases). Trimming left V 8 bases short and J 4 bases short, with 12 bases between. This CDR3 region has 13 residues. Germline CDR1 reads SNHLY; CDR2 reads FYNNEI. CDR3 protein: CASRRQNNQPQHF. CDR3 sequence (DNA): TGTGCCAGCCGGAGACAGAATAATCAGCCCCAGCATTTT.

This rearrangement joins TRBV3-1 (or the pseudogene TRBV3-2) to TRBJ1-4; D remains unclear. Looked up from germline, CDR1 is LGHDT and CDR2 is YNNKEL (reference sequence). Trimming took off 1 base at V and 4 bases at J, with 7 bases between the two ends. The CDR3 is 14 residues long. The CDR3 nucleotides are TGTGCCAGCAGCCAAGGTCGGGTTAATGAAAAACTGTTTTTT. This encodes CASSQGRVNEKLFF.

V and J are TRBV11-2 and TRBJ2-3, with D possibly being TRBD1 (6 bases). Trimming shortened V by 5 bases and J by 5 bases, and 14 bases separated the two germline ends. Per the germline V gene, CDR1 is SGHAT and CDR2 is FQNNGV. The CDR3 runs 14 residues. CDR3 nucleotide sequence: TGTGCCAGCAGCACTCACAGGGACGGAGATACGCAGTATTTT. Amino acids: CASSTHRDGDTQYF.